This is a list of T cell receptor beta chains from one sample in a study of blood T cell repertoires in COVID-19. Libraries were prepared by immunoSEQ multiplex PCR; TCRdb keeps only in-frame clonotypes and omits some of them. The top ten hold about 11% of the sample, which has just under 80,000 clones, more than 75% seen once. What was sequenced was peripheral blood. These receptors came from a human donor in a cohort sampled during active COVID-19. Both conserved end residues are part of each CDR3. A D gene is named only where the DNA matches it firmly. Some rows have no size entry. The others give once, few or many, or a class for an expanded clone.

CDR3 protein	CDR3 DNA	clone size	V gene	J gene	D gene
CAWKEGRGMNTEAFF	TGTGCCTGGAAGGAGGGTCGGGGGATGAACACTGAAGCTTTCTTT	once	TRBV27	TRBJ1-1	-
CASSSTRAGDSPLHF	TGTGCCAGCAGCTCGACCAGGGCGGGAGATTCACCCCTCCACTTT	medium-sized	TRBV7-9	TRBJ1-6	-
CAIKTSGPYEQYF	TGTGCCATCAAAACTAGCGGGCCTTACGAGCAGTACTTC	-	TRBV28	TRBJ2-7	TRBD2
CASRAGMNTEAFF	TGTGCCAGCCGGGCGGGGATGAACACTGAAGCTTTCTTT	-	TRBV6-5	TRBJ1-1	-
CASSGASGSYEQYF	TGTGCCAGCAGTGGGGCTAGCGGCTCCTACGAGCAGTACTTC	-	TRBV2	TRBJ2-7	TRBD2
CASSLQGSRTQYF	TGTGCCAGCAGCTTACAGGGGTCTAGGACCCAGTACTTC	-	TRBV5-6	TRBJ2-5	TRBD1
CASRQGGGNTIYF	TGTGCCAGCCGACAGGGCGGGGGAAACACCATATATTTT	-	TRBV28	TRBJ1-3	TRBD1
CASSLITVGSTGSSPLHF	TGTGCCAGCAGCTTAATAACGGTGGGAAGTACCGGGAGTTCACCCCTCCACTTT	-	TRBV7-6	TRBJ1-6	-
CASSLVTPGSSWTF	TGTGCCAGCAGCTTGGTAACGCCGGGTTCCTCATGGACCTTC	few	TRBV5-4	TRBJ1-2	-
CASSLVNNEQFF	TGTGCCAGCAGCTTAGTAAACAATGAGCAGTTCTTC	-	TRBV11-2	TRBJ2-1	-
CASSLGTSGSGETQYF	TGTGCCAGCAGTTTGGGGACTAGCGGGAGTGGAGAGACCCAGTACTTC	-	TRBV28	TRBJ2-5	TRBD2
CASSPSRTDYGYTF	TGTGCCAGCTCACCAAGCAGGACAGACTATGGCTACACCTTC	-	TRBV18	TRBJ1-2	-
CASSSRDTRETQYF	TGTGCCAGCAGCTCCCGGGACACCAGGGAGACCCAGTACTTC	once	TRBV13	TRBJ2-5	-
CASSLRQGALQYF	TGTGCCAGCAGCTTACGGCAGGGGGCTTTGCAGTACTTC	-	TRBV7-2	TRBJ2-7	TRBD1
CASSKGQENYEQYF	TGTGCCAGCAGTAAAGGACAGGAAAACTACGAGCAGTACTTC	-	TRBV6-6	TRBJ2-7	TRBD1
CASNLDRGRLTGELFF	TGTGCCAGCAACCTCGACAGGGGGCGCCTCACCGGGGAGCTGTTTTTT	-	TRBV2	TRBJ2-2	TRBD1
CASSIGSGEETQYF	TGTGCCAGTAGTATAGGGTCGGGGGAAGAGACCCAGTACTTC	-	TRBV19	TRBJ2-5	-
CASSFAGTNYGYTF	TGTGCCAGCAGCTTTGCAGGGACTAACTATGGCTACACCTTC	-	TRBV7-8	TRBJ1-2	-
CASSEWDRGDYGYTF	TGTGCCAGCAGTGAATGGGACAGGGGGGACTATGGCTACACCTTC	-	TRBV6-1	TRBJ1-2	TRBD1
CASRTGQGGSYGYTF	TGTGCCAGCAGGACGGGCCAGGGAGGGTCCTATGGCTACACCTTC	-	TRBV2	TRBJ1-2	-
CASSLDRSSGNTIYF	TGTGCCAGCAGCTTGGACAGGAGCTCTGGAAACACCATATATTTT	once	TRBV7-2	TRBJ1-3	TRBD1
CATTRGGRGSTDTQYF	TGTGCCACCACTCGAGGGGGGCGGGGGAGCACAGATACGCAGTATTTT	-	TRBV15	TRBJ2-3	-
CASSDGWGTGTTNEKLFF	TGTGCCAGCAGTGATGGGTGGGGAACAGGGACAACTAATGAAAAACTGTTTTTT	-	TRBV6-1	TRBJ1-4	-
CASGTGGVYNEQFF	TGCGCCAGCGGCACAGGGGGTGTCTACAATGAGCAGTTCTTC	-	TRBV5-1	TRBJ2-1	TRBD1
CASSLGQTTNEKLFF	TGTGCCAGCAGCTTGGGACAGACAACTAATGAAAAACTGTTTTTT	-	TRBV5-4	TRBJ1-4	-
CASSLGRSTDTQYF	TGTGCCAGCAGCTTAGGGCGGAGCACAGATACGCAGTATTTT	-	TRBV7-9	TRBJ2-3	-
CASSRTGGPYEQYF	TGTGCCAGCAGTAGAACAGGGGGCCCCTACGAGCAGTACTTC	-	TRBV6-5	TRBJ2-7	TRBD1
CASSSRGADYNEQFF	TGCGCCAGCAGCTCACGCGGGGCCGACTACAATGAGCAGTTCTTC	-	TRBV5-1	TRBJ2-1	-
CASSPTGASGYTF	TGTGCCAGCTCACCAACTGGGGCCAGTGGCTACACCTTC	-	TRBV18	TRBJ1-2	-
CASSSLRRGPNTEAFF	TGTGCCAGTAGTTCCCTCCGCAGGGGACCCAACACTGAAGCTTTCTTT	-	TRBV19	TRBJ1-1	-
CSVEVESGGNQPQHF	TGCAGCGTTGAAGTTGAGTCAGGGGGCAATCAGCCCCAGCATTTT	few	TRBV29-1	TRBJ1-5	-
CSVERTRSLETQYF	TGCAGCGTTGAGAGGACTAGGAGTTTGGAGACCCAGTACTTC	-	TRBV29-1	TRBJ2-5	TRBD2
CASSPDRGGDTEAFF	TGTGCCAGCAGCCCGGACAGGGGAGGGGACACTGAAGCTTTCTTT	-	TRBV6-5	TRBJ1-1	TRBD1
CASSLNRGIEKLFF	TGTGCCAGCAGTTTGAACAGGGGAATTGAAAAACTGTTTTTT	-	TRBV27	TRBJ1-4	TRBD1
CASSLTSGLQETQYF	TGTGCCAGCAGCTTGACTAGCGGGCTCCAAGAGACCCAGTACTTC	-	TRBV5-4	TRBJ2-5	TRBD2
CASGGGQGLLQYF	TGTGCCAGCGGAGGGGGACAGGGCCTTCTGCAGTACTTC	-	TRBV28	TRBJ2-7	TRBD1
CASSLEGTGATEAFF	TGCGCCAGCAGCTTGGAAGGGACAGGGGCCACTGAAGCTTTCTTT	-	TRBV5-1	TRBJ1-1	TRBD1
CASLGQVNTEAFF	TGTGCCAGCCTTGGACAGGTGAACACTGAAGCTTTCTTT	-	TRBV6-5	TRBJ1-1	TRBD1
CASSIGGQNYNEQFF	TGTGCCAGTAGTATCGGGGGGCAGAACTACAATGAGCAGTTCTTC	-	TRBV19	TRBJ2-1	-